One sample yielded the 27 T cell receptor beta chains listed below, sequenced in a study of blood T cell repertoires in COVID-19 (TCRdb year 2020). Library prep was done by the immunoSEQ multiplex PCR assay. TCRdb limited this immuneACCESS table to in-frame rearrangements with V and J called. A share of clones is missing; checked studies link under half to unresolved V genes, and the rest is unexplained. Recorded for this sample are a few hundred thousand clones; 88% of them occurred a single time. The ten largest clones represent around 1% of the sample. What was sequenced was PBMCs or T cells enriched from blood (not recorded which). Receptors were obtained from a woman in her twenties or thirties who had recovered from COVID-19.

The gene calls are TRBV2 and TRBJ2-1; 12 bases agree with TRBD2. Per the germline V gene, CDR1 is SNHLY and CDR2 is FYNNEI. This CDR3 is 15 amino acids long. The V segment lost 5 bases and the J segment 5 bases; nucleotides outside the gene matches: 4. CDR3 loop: CASSSSGGADNEQFF. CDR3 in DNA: TGTGCCAGCAGTTCTAGCGGGGGGGCCGACAATGAGCAGTTCTTC.

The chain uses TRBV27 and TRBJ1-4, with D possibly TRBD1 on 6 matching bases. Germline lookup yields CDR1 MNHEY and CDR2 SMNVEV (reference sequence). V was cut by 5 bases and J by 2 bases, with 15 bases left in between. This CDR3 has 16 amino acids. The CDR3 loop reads CASSDDHRDTNEKLFF. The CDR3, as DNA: TGTGCCAGCAGTGATGACCACAGGGATACTAATGAAAAACTGTTTTTT.

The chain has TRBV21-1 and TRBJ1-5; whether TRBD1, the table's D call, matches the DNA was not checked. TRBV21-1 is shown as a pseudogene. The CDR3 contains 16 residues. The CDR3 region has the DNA TGTGCCAGCAGCAAGGGGCCCTACCTGGGCCATCAGCCCCAGCATTTT. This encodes CASSKGPYLGHQPQHF.

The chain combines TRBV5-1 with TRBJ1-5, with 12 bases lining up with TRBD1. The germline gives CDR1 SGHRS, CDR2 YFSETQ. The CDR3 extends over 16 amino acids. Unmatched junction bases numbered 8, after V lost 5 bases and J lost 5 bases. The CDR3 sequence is CASRYGTGGGDQPQHF. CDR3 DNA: TGCGCCAGCAGATATGGGACAGGGGGCGGCGATCAGCCCCAGCATTTT.

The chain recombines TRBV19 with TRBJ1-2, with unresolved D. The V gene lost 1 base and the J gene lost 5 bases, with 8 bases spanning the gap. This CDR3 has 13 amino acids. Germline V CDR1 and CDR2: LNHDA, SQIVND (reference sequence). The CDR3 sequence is CASSIVPEYGYTF. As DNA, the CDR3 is TGTGCCAGTAGTATAGTCCCGGAGTATGGCTACACCTTC.

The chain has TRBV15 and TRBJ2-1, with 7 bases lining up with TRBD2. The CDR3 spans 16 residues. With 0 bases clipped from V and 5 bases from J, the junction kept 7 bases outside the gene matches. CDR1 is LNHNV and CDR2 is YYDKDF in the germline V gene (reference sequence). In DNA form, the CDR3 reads TGTGCCACCAGCAGAGATAGGTCTAGCGGCAACAATGAGCAGTTCTTC. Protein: CATSRDRSSGNNEQFF.

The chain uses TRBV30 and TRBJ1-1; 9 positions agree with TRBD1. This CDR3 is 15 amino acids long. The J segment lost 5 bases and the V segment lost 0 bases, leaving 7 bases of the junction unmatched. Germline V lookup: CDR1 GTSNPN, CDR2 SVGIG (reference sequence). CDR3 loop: CAWSVGTGRNTEAFF. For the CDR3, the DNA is TGTGCCTGGAGTGTAGGGACAGGGAGGAATACTGAAGCTTTCTTT.

CDR3 nucleotide sequence: TGTGCCAGGTTAGTGATACAGGTAACTAACTATGGCTACACCTTC. This sequence encodes CARLVIQVTNYGYTF. The gene calls are TRBV9 and TRBJ1-2, with D possibly being TRBD1 (5 bases). The CDR3 covers 15 residues. Per germline, CDR1 SGDLS and CDR2 YYNGEE. The germline V and J ends were trimmed by 8 bases and 0 bases, with 17 bases remaining between them. The full variable domain, its missing parts supplied by reference TRBV9 and TRBJ1-2, is DSGVTQTPKHLITATGQRVTLRCSPRSGDLSVYWYQQSLDQGLQFLIQYYNGEERAKGNILERFSAQQFPDLHSELNLSSLELGDSALYFCARLVIQVTNYGYTFGSGTRLTVV.

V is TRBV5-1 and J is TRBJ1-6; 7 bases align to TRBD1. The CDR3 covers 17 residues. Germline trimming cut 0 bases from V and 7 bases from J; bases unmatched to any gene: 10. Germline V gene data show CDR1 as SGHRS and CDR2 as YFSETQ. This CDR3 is CASSLGPGGSLNSPLHF. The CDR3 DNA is TGCGCCAGCAGCTTGGGGCCAGGGGGAAGTTTAAATTCACCCCTCCACTTT.

Here the CDR3 DNA reads TGTGCCAGCAGCTTCATCAGGGGGCTAAATGACAATGAGCAGTTCTTC. Amino acids: CASSFIRGLNDNEQFF. The chain combines TRBV7-2 with TRBJ2-1, with 8 bases matching TRBD1. Germline lookup yields CDR1 SGHTA and CDR2 FQGNSA. Trimming cost V 3 bases and J 5 bases; bases outside gene matches: 9. The CDR3 totals 16 residues.

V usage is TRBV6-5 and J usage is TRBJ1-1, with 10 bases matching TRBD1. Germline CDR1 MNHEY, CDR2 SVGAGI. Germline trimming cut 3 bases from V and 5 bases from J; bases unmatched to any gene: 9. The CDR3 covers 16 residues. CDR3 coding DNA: TGTGCCAGCAGTTATTCCGGGACAGGGGCGGGTACTGAAGCTTTCTTT. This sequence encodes CASSYSGTGAGTEAFF.

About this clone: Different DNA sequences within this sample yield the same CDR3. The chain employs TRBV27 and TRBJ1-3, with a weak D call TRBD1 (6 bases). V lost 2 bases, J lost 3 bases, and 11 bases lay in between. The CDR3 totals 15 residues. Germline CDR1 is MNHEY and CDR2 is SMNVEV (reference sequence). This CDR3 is CASSLAGARGNTIYF. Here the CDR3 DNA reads TGTGCCAGCAGTTTAGCAGGGGCGCGTGGAAACACCATATATTTT.

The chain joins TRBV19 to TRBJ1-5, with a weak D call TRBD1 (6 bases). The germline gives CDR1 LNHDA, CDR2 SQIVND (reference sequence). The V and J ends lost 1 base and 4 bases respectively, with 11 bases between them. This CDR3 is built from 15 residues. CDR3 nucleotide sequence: TGTGCCAGTAGTATAGGGGCAGGGGAGAATCAGCCCCAGCATTTT. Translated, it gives CASSIGAGENQPQHF.

DNA of the CDR3: TGTGCCAGCAGTTTACCTCGGCGGGAGGGCCGCAATGAGCAGTTCTTC. It codes for CASSLPRREGRNEQFF. The chain has TRBV27 and TRBJ2-1; TRBD2 agrees at 9 bases. CDR1 is MNHEY, CDR2 SMNVEV, per germline (reference sequence). CDR3 length: 16 amino acids. Unmatched junction bases numbered 8, after V lost 2 bases and J lost 6 bases.

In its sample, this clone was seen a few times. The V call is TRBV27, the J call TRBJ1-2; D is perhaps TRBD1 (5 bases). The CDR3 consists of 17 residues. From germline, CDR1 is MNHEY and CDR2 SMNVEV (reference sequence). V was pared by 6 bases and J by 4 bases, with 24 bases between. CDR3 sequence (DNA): TGTGCCAGCAGCTTCATGGGCGATCAGGGATTCTCCTATGGCTACACCTTC. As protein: CASSFMGDQGFSYGYTF.

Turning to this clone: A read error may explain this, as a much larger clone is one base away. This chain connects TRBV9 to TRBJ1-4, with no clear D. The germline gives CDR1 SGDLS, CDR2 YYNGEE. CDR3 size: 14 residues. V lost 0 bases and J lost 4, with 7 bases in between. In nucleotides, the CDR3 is TGTGCCAGCAGCGTAGCGGGGAATAATGAAAAACTGTTTTTT. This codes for CASSVAGNNEKLFF.

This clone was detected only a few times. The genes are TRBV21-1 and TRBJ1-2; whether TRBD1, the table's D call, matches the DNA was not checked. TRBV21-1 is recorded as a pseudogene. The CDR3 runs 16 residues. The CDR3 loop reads CASSRTGAGADYGYTF. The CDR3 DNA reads TGTGCCAGCAGCAGAACCGGGGCAGGGGCGGACTATGGCTACACCTTC.

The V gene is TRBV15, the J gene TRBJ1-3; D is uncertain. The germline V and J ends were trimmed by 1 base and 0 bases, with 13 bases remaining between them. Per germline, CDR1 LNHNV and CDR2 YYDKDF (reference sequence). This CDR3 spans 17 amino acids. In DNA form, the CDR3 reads TGTGCCACCAGCAGAGCCTCAGATCACAGCTCTGGAAACACCATATATTTT. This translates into CATSRASDHSSGNTIYF.

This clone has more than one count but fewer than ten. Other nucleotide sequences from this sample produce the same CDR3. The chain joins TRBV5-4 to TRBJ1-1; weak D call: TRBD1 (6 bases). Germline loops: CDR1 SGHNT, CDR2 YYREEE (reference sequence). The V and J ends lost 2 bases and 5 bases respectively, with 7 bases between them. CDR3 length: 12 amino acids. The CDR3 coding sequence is TGTGCCAGCAGCTTACAGGGAACTGAAGCTTTCTTT. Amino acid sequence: CASSLQGTEAFF.

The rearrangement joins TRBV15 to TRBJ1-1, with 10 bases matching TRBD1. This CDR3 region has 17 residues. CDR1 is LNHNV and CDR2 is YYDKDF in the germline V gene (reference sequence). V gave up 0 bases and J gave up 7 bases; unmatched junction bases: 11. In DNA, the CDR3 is TGTGCCACCAGCAGAGATCTGACAGGGGGCGCTTGGGTTGAAGCTTTCTTT. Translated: CATSRDLTGGAWVEAFF.

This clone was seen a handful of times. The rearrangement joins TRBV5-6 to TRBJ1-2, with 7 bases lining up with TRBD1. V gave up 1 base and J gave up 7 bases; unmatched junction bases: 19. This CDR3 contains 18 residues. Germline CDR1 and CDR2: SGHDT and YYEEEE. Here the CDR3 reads CASSLRTLDRPPVGGYTF. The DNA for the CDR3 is TGTGCCAGCAGCTTGAGGACACTGGACAGGCCCCCCGTGGGTGGCTACACCTTC.

In nucleotides, the CDR3 is TGTGCCATCAGCGGGTCCTACAATGAGCAGTTCTTC. Translation: CAISGSYNEQFF. The V and J genes are TRBV10-3 and TRBJ2-1; D unclear. Germline V gene sequence: CDR1 ENHRY, CDR2 SYGVKD. This CDR3 is built from 12 residues. V was trimmed by 6 bases and J by 1 base, leaving 4 bases between them.

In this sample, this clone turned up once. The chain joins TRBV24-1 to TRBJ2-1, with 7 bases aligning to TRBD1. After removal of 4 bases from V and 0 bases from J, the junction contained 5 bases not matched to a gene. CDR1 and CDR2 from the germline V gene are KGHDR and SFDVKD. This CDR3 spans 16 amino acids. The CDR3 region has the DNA TGTGCCACCAGTGAAACAGGGGCGAGCTCCTACAATGAGCAGTTCTTC. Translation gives CATSETGASSYNEQFF.

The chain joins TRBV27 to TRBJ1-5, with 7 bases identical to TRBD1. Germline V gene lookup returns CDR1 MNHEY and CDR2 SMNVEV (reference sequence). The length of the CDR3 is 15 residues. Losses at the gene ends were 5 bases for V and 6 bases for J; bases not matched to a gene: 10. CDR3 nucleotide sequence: TGTGCCAGCAGTCTCGACAGGGATAGAATTCAGCCCCAGCATTTT. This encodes CASSLDRDRIQPQHF.

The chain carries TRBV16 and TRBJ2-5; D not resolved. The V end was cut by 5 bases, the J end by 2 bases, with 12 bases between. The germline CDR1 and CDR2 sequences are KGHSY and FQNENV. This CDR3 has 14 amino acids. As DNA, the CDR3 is TGTGCCAGCAGCTACTACTTGGCTCAAGAGACCCAGTACTTC. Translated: CASSYYLAQETQYF.

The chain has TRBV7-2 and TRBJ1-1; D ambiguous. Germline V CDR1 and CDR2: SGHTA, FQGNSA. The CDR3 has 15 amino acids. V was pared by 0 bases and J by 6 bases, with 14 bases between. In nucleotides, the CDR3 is TGTGCCAGCAGCTTAGCCCGTCGGGAAGGCGCTGAAGCTTTCTTT. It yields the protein CASSLARREGAEAFF. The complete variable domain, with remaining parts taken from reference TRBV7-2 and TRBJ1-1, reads GAGVSQSPSNKVTEKGKDVELRCDPISGHTALYWYRQSLGQGLEFLIYFQGNSAPDKSGLPSDRFSAERTGGSVSTLTIQRTQQEDSAVYLCASSLARREGAEAFFGQGTRLTVV.

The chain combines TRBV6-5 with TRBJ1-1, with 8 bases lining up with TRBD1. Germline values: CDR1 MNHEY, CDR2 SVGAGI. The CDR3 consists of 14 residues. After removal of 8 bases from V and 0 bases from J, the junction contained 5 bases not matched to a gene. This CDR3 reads CASRTGHLNTEAFF. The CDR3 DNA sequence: TGTGCCAGCCGGACAGGGCACCTGAACACTGAAGCTTTCTTT.